This T cell receptor (beta chain) was sequenced for a study of blood T cell repertoires in COVID-19 (dated by TCRdb to between 2020 and 2021). Regarding the research as a whole: The collaborator samples originated in the United States, Italy and Spain and spanned the acute and convalescent phases of COVID-19. Where available, HLA class I and class II types were taken from metadata supplied by the sample provider and were not determined by assay-based typing. Samples were obtained from the ongoing ImmuneRACE study (first 160 participants) and from over 1,000 subjects provided by 6 global collaborators. Deeply sampled blood TCRbeta repertoires from subjects exposed to, actively infected with, or recovered from COVID-19 were included in the dataset. A freely available public database, intended as a resource for researchers studying the immune response to SARS-CoV-2, is where the repertoires were released. The prospective study material was composed of cDNA or gDNA derived from T cells, B-cell-depleted T cells, or PBMCs. The sample metadata nearly always contained a de-identified subject ID, COVID-19 status, age in years and sex.

The full study reports these points: The quantity of clinical and demographic metadata differed by source and by participant and was supplied without curation.

Concerning this clone: The specificity of this receptor is unknown. Base quality data are lacking; no much larger clone is found one base away.

V trim: 3 bases; J trim: 9 bases; unmatched bases: 5. The CDR3 sequence holds 13 residues, the cysteine and phenylalanine included. The entry retains the CDR3 DNA only, 39 bases that are in frame from base 1. CDR1 and CDR2 (SGHRS, YFSETQ) derive from the germline V gene. The collaborating institutions used their own protocols to collect whole blood in K2EDTA tubes. For TCRbeta analysis, collaborators shipped samples in one of three forms: frozen whole blood, isolated PBMCs, or DNA extracted from either of those sample types. The immunoSEQ Assay, a bias-controlled multiplex PCR, was used to amplify TCRbeta CDR3 regions from genomic DNA. The authors' pipeline ran thus. The number of nucleated cells in each sample was estimated by amplification of reference gene primers within the assay. Sequence reads were collapsed and filtered to measure the absolute abundance of every unique TCRbeta CDR3 rearrangement. For each sample, productive Simpson clonality was calculated as the square root of Simpson's diversity index across productive rearrangements. TCRdb limited this immuneACCESS table to in-frame rearrangements with V and J called. A share of clones is missing; checked studies link under half to unresolved V genes, and the rest is unexplained. V, J and clone size are taken as reported in that table, and D and trimming were inferred from the DNA itself. This sample has around 230,000 clones in its table, and roughly 83% of those were observed once. The ten largest clones capture 2% to 3% of the sample.

The sequence was collected from a woman in her sixties or seventies with active or convalescent COVID-19. Recombination connected TRBV5-1 to TRBJ2-1, and 8 bases in between align with TRBD2. Sequenced material: peripheral blood. CDR3 loop: CASSWERGPEQFF. Read as DNA, the sequence is TGCGCCAGCAGCTGGGAGCGGGGGCCTGAGCAGTTCTTC. The reference TRBV5-1 and TRBJ2-1 proteins fill in what lies around the CDR3, so the full variable domain reads KAGVTQTPRYLIKTRGQQVTLSCSPISGHRSVSWYQQTPGQGLQFLFEYFSETQRNKGNFPGRFSGRQFSNSRSEMNVSTLELGDSALYLCASSWERGPEQFFGPGTRLTVL.